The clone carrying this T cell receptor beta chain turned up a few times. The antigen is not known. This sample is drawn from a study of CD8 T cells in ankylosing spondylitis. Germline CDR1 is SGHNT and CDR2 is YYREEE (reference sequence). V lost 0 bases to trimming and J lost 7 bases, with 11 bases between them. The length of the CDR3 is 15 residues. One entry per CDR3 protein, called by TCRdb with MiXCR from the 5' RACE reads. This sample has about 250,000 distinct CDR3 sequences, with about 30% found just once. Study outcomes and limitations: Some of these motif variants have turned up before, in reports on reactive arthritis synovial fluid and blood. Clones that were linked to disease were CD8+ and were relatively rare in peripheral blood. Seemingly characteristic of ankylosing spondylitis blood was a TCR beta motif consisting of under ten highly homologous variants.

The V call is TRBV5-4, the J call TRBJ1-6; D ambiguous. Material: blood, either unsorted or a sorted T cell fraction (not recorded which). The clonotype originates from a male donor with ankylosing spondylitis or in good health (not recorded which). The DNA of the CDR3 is TGTGCCAGCAGCTTGGGCGGGGTCTCCAATTCACCCCTCCACTTT. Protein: CASSLGGVSNSPLHF.